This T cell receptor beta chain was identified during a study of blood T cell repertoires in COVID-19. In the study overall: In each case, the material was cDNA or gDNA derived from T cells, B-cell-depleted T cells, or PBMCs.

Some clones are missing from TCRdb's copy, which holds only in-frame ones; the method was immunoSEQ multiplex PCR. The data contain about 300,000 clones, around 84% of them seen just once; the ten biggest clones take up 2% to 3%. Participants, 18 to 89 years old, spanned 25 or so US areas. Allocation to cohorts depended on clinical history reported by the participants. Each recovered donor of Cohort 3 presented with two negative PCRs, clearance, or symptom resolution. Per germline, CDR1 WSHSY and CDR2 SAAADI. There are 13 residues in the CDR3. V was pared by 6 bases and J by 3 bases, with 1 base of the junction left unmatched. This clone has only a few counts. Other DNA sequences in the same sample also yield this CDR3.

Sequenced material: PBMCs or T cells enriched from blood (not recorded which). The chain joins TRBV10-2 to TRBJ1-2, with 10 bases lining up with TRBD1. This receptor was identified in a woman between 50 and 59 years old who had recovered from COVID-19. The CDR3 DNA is TGCGCCAGCAGCGGGACAGGGGACTATGGCTACACCTTC. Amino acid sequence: CASSGTGDYGYTF.